This entry lists 3 T cell receptor beta chains sequenced from one sample in a study of T cells in localized non-small cell lung cancer. Libraries were prepared by immunoSEQ multiplex PCR; TCRdb keeps only in-frame clonotypes and omits some of them. This sample has tens of thousands of clones, with 92% found just once. The sequenced sample was peripheral blood mononuclear cells, obtained before any cancer treatment. All receptors derive from a woman between 35 and 75 years old with stage III lung adenocarcinoma.

In this sample, this clone turned up a few times. This sequence joins TRBV2 and TRBJ2-1; TRBD1 agrees at 7 bases. V was pared by 5 bases and J by 10 bases, with 8 bases of the junction left unmatched. The CDR3 sequence is 13 residues long. Germline CDR1 SNHLY, CDR2 FYNNEI. Written as DNA, the CDR3 is TGTGCCAGCAGTCCGGACAGGCAGGCCGAGCAGTTCTTC. Translated, it gives CASSPDRQAEQFF.

The chain is built from TRBV7-2 and TRBJ2-1; maybe TRBD1 (5 bases). Germline CDR1 and CDR2: SGHTA and FQGNSA. Trimming stripped 5 bases from V and 2 bases from J, with 10 bases between. The CDR3 consists of 14 residues. The CDR3 protein is CASSRTSPYNEQFF. The CDR3 coding sequence is TGTGCCAGCAGCCGGACAAGCCCCTACAATGAGCAGTTCTTC.

The V call is TRBV14, the J call TRBJ2-1; D not resolved. The CDR3 has 18 residues. The V gene's germline CDR1 is SGHDN and CDR2 FVKESK. V was shortened by 0 bases and J by 4 bases, with 19 bases between the two germline ends. CDR3 DNA sequence: TGTGCCAGCAGCCAAGATGTTGAGTCGCTCCGCCCTTACAATGAGCAGTTCTTC. As protein: CASSQDVESLRPYNEQFF.